This TCR beta chain was identified during a study of radiation and T cells in renal cell carcinoma. Repertoires were generated with immunoSEQ multiplex PCR, while TCRdb's copy carries only in-frame clones and drops some. The sample contains 45,000 to 55,000 clones, around three quarters of which appear only once. The time point here: blood 2 weeks post-SBRT. Treatment specified: 15 Gy SBRT to primary tumor, nephrectomy 4 weeks later. The CDR3 totals 14 residues. Trimming stripped 3 bases from V and 4 bases from J, with 10 bases between. Germline CDR1 and CDR2: SGHVS and FNYEAQ. This clonotype originated in a woman aged 70-85 years with renal cell carcinoma. Specimen: blood, collected from a patient whose treatment included radiotherapy and nephrectomy. The gene calls are TRBV7-6 and TRBJ1-3; maybe TRBD1 (5 bases). CDR3 DNA: TGTGCCAGCAGCTTCGACAGTTACGGAAACACCATATATTTT. Amino acids: CASSFDSYGNTIYF.